This is a list of T cell receptor beta chains from one sample in a study of shared clonotypes between healthy human individuals. This table comes from immunoSEQ multiplex PCR, and its TCRdb copy is limited to in-frame clones, with some not included. This sample has about 2.1 million clones, with approximately 92% found just once. Sequenced: naive CD8+ T cells from PBMCs. The receptors were sampled from a man between 18 and 35 years old in good health. Some clones in this sample may be carry-over from other donors' samples. The CDR3 runs from the conserved cysteine through the conserved F or W. Each record gives: CDR3 protein, CDR3 DNA, clone size, J gene, V gene, D gene. D genes are given only for firm matches. Clone size is not always given. Where it is, it says once, few, many or a class for expanded clones.

cdr3_aa: CASSARTGVSTDTQYF
cdr3_nt: TGTGCCAGCAGCGCCCGAACAGGAGTCAGCACAGATACGCAGTATTTT
clone_size: NA
j_call: TRBJ2-3
v_call: TRBV5-8
d_call: NA

cdr3_aa: CSVEGGETYNEQFF
cdr3_nt: TGCAGCGTTGAAGGGGGAGAAACCTACAATGAGCAGTTCTTC
clone_size: NA
j_call: TRBJ2-1
v_call: TRBV29-1
d_call: NA

cdr3_aa: CATSTDVLTSYEQYF
cdr3_nt: TGTGCCACCAGCACCGACGTTCTAACCTCCTACGAGCAGTACTTC
clone_size: NA
j_call: TRBJ2-7
v_call: TRBV15
d_call: NA

cdr3_aa: CASSPGQGNQPQHF
cdr3_nt: TGTGCCAGCAGCCCCGGACAGGGGAATCAGCCCCAGCATTTT
clone_size: NA
j_call: TRBJ1-5
v_call: TRBV7-9
d_call: TRBD1

cdr3_aa: CAWGPGRAYEQYF
cdr3_nt: TGTGCCTGGGGCCCGGGCAGGGCCTACGAGCAGTACTTC
clone_size: NA
j_call: TRBJ2-7
v_call: TRBV30
d_call: NA

cdr3_aa: CASSLAPYVGYGYTF
cdr3_nt: TGTGCCAGCAGCTTGGCCCCCTACGTGGGCTATGGCTACACCTTC
clone_size: NA
j_call: TRBJ1-2
v_call: TRBV5-6
d_call: NA

cdr3_aa: CASSVDSLGEGTYNEQFF
cdr3_nt: TGTGCCAGCAGCGTAGACTCATTGGGGGAGGGAACCTACAATGAGCAGTTCTTC
clone_size: NA
j_call: TRBJ2-1
v_call: TRBV9
d_call: TRBD2

cdr3_aa: CASRSGLAGVADTQYF
cdr3_nt: TGTGCCAGCAGATCAGGACTAGCGGGAGTGGCAGATACGCAGTATTTT
clone_size: NA
j_call: TRBJ2-3
v_call: TRBV27
d_call: TRBD2

cdr3_aa: CSVNAGTYGTDTQYF
cdr3_nt: TGCAGCGTAAACGCCGGGACCTACGGCACAGATACGCAGTATTTT
clone_size: NA
j_call: TRBJ2-3
v_call: TRBV29-1
d_call: NA

cdr3_aa: CASAGDRGGEQYF
cdr3_nt: TGTGCCAGCGCGGGGGACAGGGGGGGCGAGCAGTACTTC
clone_size: NA
j_call: TRBJ2-7
v_call: TRBV25-1
d_call: TRBD1

cdr3_aa: CASSPYRTSSYEQYF
cdr3_nt: TGTGCCAGCAGCCCCTACAGGACTAGCTCCTACGAGCAGTACTTC
clone_size: NA
j_call: TRBJ2-7
v_call: TRBV6-5
d_call: TRBD2

cdr3_aa: CASRDPQGTNTEAFF
cdr3_nt: TGTGCCAGCAGAGACCCACAGGGGACGAACACTGAAGCTTTCTTT
clone_size: NA
j_call: TRBJ1-1
v_call: TRBV2
d_call: TRBD1

cdr3_aa: CASSVGANGEQFF
cdr3_nt: TGTGCCAGCAGCGTAGGAGCGAACGGTGAGCAGTTCTTC
clone_size: NA
j_call: TRBJ2-1
v_call: TRBV9
d_call: NA

cdr3_aa: CASRGTGVSYEQYF
cdr3_nt: TGTGCCAGCAGAGGGACAGGGGTATCCTACGAGCAGTACTTC
clone_size: NA
j_call: TRBJ2-7
v_call: TRBV11-1
d_call: TRBD1

cdr3_aa: CASSRDISYEQYF
cdr3_nt: TGTGCCAGCAGCCGGGACATATCCTACGAGCAGTACTTC
clone_size: NA
j_call: TRBJ2-7
v_call: TRBV7-9
d_call: NA

cdr3_aa: CASSPAGTGNTIYF
cdr3_nt: TGTGCCAGTAGCCCCGCGGGGACGGGAAACACCATATATTTT
clone_size: NA
j_call: TRBJ1-3
v_call: TRBV19
d_call: NA

cdr3_aa: CASSQRWGDDQPQHF
cdr3_nt: TGCGCCAGCAGCCAAAGGTGGGGGGATGATCAGCCCCAGCATTTT
clone_size: NA
j_call: TRBJ1-5
v_call: TRBV4-3
d_call: NA

cdr3_aa: CASSVGGSTNEQFF
cdr3_nt: TGTGCCAGCAGCGTAGGTGGTAGCACCAATGAGCAGTTCTTC
clone_size: NA
j_call: TRBJ2-1
v_call: TRBV9
d_call: NA

cdr3_aa: CASSVATGVQETQYF
cdr3_nt: TGTGCCAGCAGCGTAGCTACGGGGGTCCAAGAGACCCAGTACTTC
clone_size: NA
j_call: TRBJ2-5
v_call: TRBV9
d_call: NA

cdr3_aa: CASSQGPLAGSYNEQFF
cdr3_nt: TGCGCCAGCAGCCAAGGGCCCCTAGCGGGATCCTACAATGAGCAGTTCTTC
clone_size: once
j_call: TRBJ2-1
v_call: TRBV4-1
d_call: TRBD2

cdr3_aa: CASSYDSFPYNEQFF
cdr3_nt: TGTGCCAGCAGCTACGACAGTTTCCCCTACAATGAGCAGTTCTTC
clone_size: NA
j_call: TRBJ2-1
v_call: TRBV7-3
d_call: NA

cdr3_aa: CASSQVGGAYEQYF
cdr3_nt: TGTGCCAGCAGCCAGGTGGGGGGGGCCTACGAGCAGTACTTC
clone_size: NA
j_call: TRBJ2-7
v_call: TRBV11-2
d_call: TRBD2

cdr3_aa: CASALRSSYNEQFF
cdr3_nt: TGTGCCAGCGCATTGCGGAGCTCCTACAATGAGCAGTTCTTC
clone_size: NA
j_call: TRBJ2-1
v_call: TRBV27
d_call: NA

cdr3_aa: CASSYSGALAGGEQYF
cdr3_nt: TGTGCCAGCAGTTACTCGGGGGCTCTAGCGGGTGGTGAGCAGTACTTC
clone_size: NA
j_call: TRBJ2-7
v_call: TRBV6-6
d_call: TRBD2

cdr3_aa: CASSLLGLAGVSSTDTQYF
cdr3_nt: TGTGCCAGCAGTTTATTAGGGCTAGCGGGAGTATCTAGCACAGATACGCAGTATTTT
clone_size: NA
j_call: TRBJ2-3
v_call: TRBV27
d_call: TRBD2

cdr3_aa: CASSPPRGLTEAFF
cdr3_nt: TGTGCCAGCTCACCACCACGAGGGCTCACTGAAGCTTTCTTT
clone_size: NA
j_call: TRBJ1-1
v_call: TRBV18
d_call: NA

cdr3_aa: CASSPSRETFTVEQFF
cdr3_nt: TGTGCCAGCAGCCCATCCCGGGAGACCTTTACGGTTGAGCAGTTCTTC
clone_size: NA
j_call: TRBJ2-1
v_call: TRBV4-2
d_call: NA

cdr3_aa: CASSQGVAGYNEQFF
cdr3_nt: TGCGCCAGCAGCCAGGGGGTAGCGGGGTACAATGAGCAGTTCTTC
clone_size: NA
j_call: TRBJ2-1
v_call: TRBV4-3
d_call: TRBD2

cdr3_aa: CASSLEVLSINEQFF
cdr3_nt: TGCGCCAGCAGCTTGGAAGTCTTATCTATCAATGAGCAGTTCTTC
clone_size: NA
j_call: TRBJ2-1
v_call: TRBV5-1
d_call: NA

cdr3_aa: CASSLGQGTNYGYTF
cdr3_nt: TGTGCCAGCAGCTTAGGACAGGGTACTAACTATGGCTACACCTTC
clone_size: NA
j_call: TRBJ1-2
v_call: TRBV7-9
d_call: TRBD1

cdr3_aa: CASSEGRLGRPQHF
cdr3_nt: TGTGCCAGCAGTGAAGGACGCCTTGGTAGGCCCCAGCATTTT
clone_size: NA
j_call: TRBJ1-5
v_call: TRBV2
d_call: NA

cdr3_aa: CASSLSRDPFYNEQFF
cdr3_nt: TGCGCCAGCAGCTTGTCCCGGGACCCCTTCTACAATGAGCAGTTCTTC
clone_size: NA
j_call: TRBJ2-1
v_call: TRBV5-1
d_call: NA

cdr3_aa: CASRMLLRGTVGEAFF
cdr3_nt: TGTGCCAGCAGGATGCTCCTGAGAGGTACCGTCGGTGAAGCTTTCTTT
clone_size: NA
j_call: TRBJ1-1
v_call: TRBV7-9
d_call: NA

cdr3_aa: CASSIFGGTIYNEQFF
cdr3_nt: TGTGCCAGCAGCATATTTGGCGGGACTATTTACAATGAGCAGTTCTTC
clone_size: NA
j_call: TRBJ2-1
v_call: TRBV5-4
d_call: TRBD2

cdr3_aa: CASGARTGVTGELFF
cdr3_nt: TGTGCCAGCGGAGCCAGGACAGGGGTCACCGGGGAGCTGTTTTTT
clone_size: NA
j_call: TRBJ2-2
v_call: TRBV28
d_call: TRBD1

cdr3_aa: CASSSAGLANEQFF
cdr3_nt: TGTGCCAGCAGCTCCGCGGGACTAGCGAATGAGCAGTTCTTC
clone_size: once
j_call: TRBJ2-1
v_call: TRBV6-5
d_call: TRBD2

cdr3_aa: CASSQTGTLFRNEQFF
cdr3_nt: TGTGCCAGCAGCCAAACCGGGACACTCTTTCGGAATGAGCAGTTCTTC
clone_size: NA
j_call: TRBJ2-1
v_call: TRBV11-3
d_call: NA

cdr3_aa: CASGNRIKQYF
cdr3_nt: TGTGCCAGCGGAAACAGGATAAAGCAGTACTTC
clone_size: NA
j_call: TRBJ2-7
v_call: TRBV27
d_call: NA

cdr3_aa: CASSWTGRTGELFF
cdr3_nt: TGTGCCAGCAGTTGGACAGGGCGAACCGGGGAGCTGTTTTTT
clone_size: NA
j_call: TRBJ2-2
v_call: TRBV7-9
d_call: TRBD1

cdr3_aa: CASTADRRIYTF
cdr3_nt: TGCGCCAGCACCGCGGACAGGCGGATCTACACCTTC
clone_size: NA
j_call: TRBJ1-2
v_call: TRBV5-1
d_call: TRBD1

cdr3_aa: CAISVGGTGAYNEQFF
cdr3_nt: TGTGCCATCAGTGTAGGTGGGACAGGGGCCTACAATGAGCAGTTCTTC
clone_size: once
j_call: TRBJ2-1
v_call: TRBV10-3
d_call: TRBD1

cdr3_aa: CASSVERLAEPYEQFF
cdr3_nt: TGTGCCAGCAGCGTAGAGCGTCTAGCGGAGCCCTATGAGCAGTTCTTC
clone_size: NA
j_call: TRBJ2-1
v_call: TRBV9
d_call: TRBD2

cdr3_aa: CASSMWNPYNEQFF
cdr3_nt: TGTGCCAGTAGTATGTGGAACCCATACAATGAGCAGTTCTTC
clone_size: NA
j_call: TRBJ2-1
v_call: TRBV19
d_call: NA

cdr3_aa: CASSLVRTGPTGELFF
cdr3_nt: TGTGCCAGCAGCTTAGTTCGGACTGGGCCCACCGGGGAGCTGTTTTTT
clone_size: once
j_call: TRBJ2-2
v_call: TRBV7-9
d_call: NA

cdr3_aa: CASSRNPGLDNEQFF
cdr3_nt: TGCGCCAGCAGCCGGAATCCGGGACTCGACAATGAGCAGTTCTTC
clone_size: once
j_call: TRBJ2-1
v_call: TRBV4-1
d_call: NA

cdr3_aa: CASSSEYSELFF
cdr3_nt: TGTGCCAGCAGCTCAGAATACAGTGAACTGTTTTTT
clone_size: NA
j_call: TRBJ1-4
v_call: TRBV7-9
d_call: NA

cdr3_aa: CASSVGLRYEQYF
cdr3_nt: TGTGCCAGCAGTGTGGGACTACGCTACGAGCAGTACTTC
clone_size: NA
j_call: TRBJ2-7
v_call: TRBV27
d_call: TRBD2

cdr3_aa: CAAPPVAGRRGYGYTF
cdr3_nt: TGTGCCGCCCCCCCCGTGGCCGGTCGAAGAGGGTATGGCTACACCTTC
clone_size: NA
j_call: TRBJ1-2
v_call: TRBV27
d_call: NA

cdr3_aa: CASRGSLREARETQYF
cdr3_nt: TGCGCCAGCAGGGGTTCCTTGCGGGAGGCGCGAGAGACCCAGTACTTC
clone_size: NA
j_call: TRBJ2-5
v_call: TRBV5-1
d_call: TRBD2

cdr3_aa: CARRRPGQELSGNTIYF
cdr3_nt: TGTGCTAGGAGGAGACCGGGACAGGAACTCTCTGGAAACACCATATATTTT
clone_size: NA
j_call: TRBJ1-3
v_call: TRBV12-5
d_call: TRBD1

cdr3_aa: CASSQRYWLGTTSYNEQFF
cdr3_nt: TGTGCCAGCAGCCAAAGATATTGGTTGGGGACGACCTCCTACAATGAGCAGTTCTTC
clone_size: NA
j_call: TRBJ2-1
v_call: TRBV11-3
d_call: NA

cdr3_aa: CSVERRNPGGEQYF
cdr3_nt: TGCAGCGTGGAAAGACGGAACCCTGGGGGTGAGCAGTACTTC
clone_size: NA
j_call: TRBJ2-7
v_call: TRBV29-1
d_call: NA

cdr3_aa: CASSFRDNEQFF
cdr3_nt: TGTGCCAGCAGCTTCAGAGACAATGAGCAGTTCTTC
clone_size: NA
j_call: TRBJ2-1
v_call: TRBV7-8
d_call: NA

cdr3_aa: CASSDRAYNQPQHF
cdr3_nt: TGTGCCAGTAGTGACCGGGCCTACAATCAGCCCCAGCATTTT
clone_size: few
j_call: TRBJ1-5
v_call: TRBV19
d_call: NA

cdr3_aa: CASKRTSGTSGLSYEQYF
cdr3_nt: TGTGCCAGCAAACGAACCTCGGGGACTAGCGGGCTCTCCTACGAGCAGTACTTC
clone_size: once
j_call: TRBJ2-7
v_call: TRBV2
d_call: TRBD2

cdr3_aa: CASSTSRTGGGNEQFF
cdr3_nt: TGTGCCAGCAGCACTTCCCGGACAGGGGGAGGGAATGAGCAGTTCTTC
clone_size: once
j_call: TRBJ2-1
v_call: TRBV7-6
d_call: TRBD1

cdr3_aa: CASSPRGREKLFF
cdr3_nt: TGTGCCAGCAGTCCGCGGGGTCGAGAAAAACTGTTTTTT
clone_size: NA
j_call: TRBJ1-4
v_call: TRBV27
d_call: NA

cdr3_aa: CASSPRGTGDSYTF
cdr3_nt: TGTGCCAGCAGCCCACGCGGGACAGGGGATAGCTACACCTTC
clone_size: NA
j_call: TRBJ1-2
v_call: TRBV13
d_call: TRBD1

cdr3_aa: CASSQGGGEAFF
cdr3_nt: TGCGCCAGCAGCCAAGGGGGAGGGGAAGCTTTCTTT
clone_size: NA
j_call: TRBJ1-1
v_call: TRBV4-1
d_call: NA

cdr3_aa: CASSQDRILAGADTQYF
cdr3_nt: TGCGCCAGCAGCCAAGATAGGATCCTAGCGGGAGCCGATACGCAGTATTTT
clone_size: NA
j_call: TRBJ2-3
v_call: TRBV4-3
d_call: TRBD2